Below, one T cell receptor (beta chain) is given with its context. Single viable CD3+CD4+CD8-CD45RO+ cells were sorted as the memory CD4+ T cells. These data originate in a study of memory CD4+ T cells and cytomegalovirus serostatus. The table came from immunoSEQ multiplex PCR; TCRdb's copy has only in-frame clones and leaves some out. The sample consists of about 60,000 clones, 75% to 80% of them appearing once. The germline V and J ends were trimmed by 0 bases and 10 bases, with 13 bases remaining between them. CDR1 ENHRY and CDR2 SYGVKD come from the germline V gene. The length of the CDR3 is 15 residues.

Sequenced: memory CD4+ T cells from blood. The chain has TRBV10-3 and TRBJ1-6; D is possibly TRBD1 (6 bases). The receptor comes from an adult in good health and CMV-seronegative. The CDR3 protein is CAISESIQGNSPLHF. The CDR3 bases are TGTGCCATCAGTGAGTCGATACAGGGAAACTCACCCCTCCACTTT.